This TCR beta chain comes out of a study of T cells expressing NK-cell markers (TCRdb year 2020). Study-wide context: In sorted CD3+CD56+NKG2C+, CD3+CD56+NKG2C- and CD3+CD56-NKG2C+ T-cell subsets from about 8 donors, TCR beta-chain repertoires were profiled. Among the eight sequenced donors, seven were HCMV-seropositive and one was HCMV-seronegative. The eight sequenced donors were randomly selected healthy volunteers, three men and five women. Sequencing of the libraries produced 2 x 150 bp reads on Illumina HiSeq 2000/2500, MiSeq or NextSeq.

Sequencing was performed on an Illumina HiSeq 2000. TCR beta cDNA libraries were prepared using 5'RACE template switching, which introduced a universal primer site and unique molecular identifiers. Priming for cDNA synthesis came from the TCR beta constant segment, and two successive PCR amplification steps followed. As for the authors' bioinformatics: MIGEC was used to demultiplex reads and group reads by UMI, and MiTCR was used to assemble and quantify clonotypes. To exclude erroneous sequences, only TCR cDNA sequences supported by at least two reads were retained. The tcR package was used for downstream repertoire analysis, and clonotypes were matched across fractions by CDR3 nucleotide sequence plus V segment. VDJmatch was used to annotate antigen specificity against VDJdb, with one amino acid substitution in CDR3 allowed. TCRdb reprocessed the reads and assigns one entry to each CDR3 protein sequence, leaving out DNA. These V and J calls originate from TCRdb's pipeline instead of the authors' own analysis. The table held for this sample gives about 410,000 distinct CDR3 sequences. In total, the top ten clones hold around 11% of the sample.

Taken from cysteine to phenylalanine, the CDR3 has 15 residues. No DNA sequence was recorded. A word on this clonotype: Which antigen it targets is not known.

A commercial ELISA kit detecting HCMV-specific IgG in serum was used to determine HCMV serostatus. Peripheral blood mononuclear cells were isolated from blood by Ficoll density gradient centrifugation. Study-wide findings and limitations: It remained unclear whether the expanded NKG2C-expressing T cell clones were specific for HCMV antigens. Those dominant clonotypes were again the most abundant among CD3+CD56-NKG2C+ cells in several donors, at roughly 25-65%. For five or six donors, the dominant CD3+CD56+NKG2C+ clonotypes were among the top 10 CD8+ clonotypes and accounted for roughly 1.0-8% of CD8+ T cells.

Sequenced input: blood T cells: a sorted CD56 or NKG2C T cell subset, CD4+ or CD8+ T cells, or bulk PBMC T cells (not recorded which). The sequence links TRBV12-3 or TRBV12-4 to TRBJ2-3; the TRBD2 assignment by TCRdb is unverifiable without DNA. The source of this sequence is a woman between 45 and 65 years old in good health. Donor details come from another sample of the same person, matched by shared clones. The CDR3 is CASSLIGGRPDTQYF.